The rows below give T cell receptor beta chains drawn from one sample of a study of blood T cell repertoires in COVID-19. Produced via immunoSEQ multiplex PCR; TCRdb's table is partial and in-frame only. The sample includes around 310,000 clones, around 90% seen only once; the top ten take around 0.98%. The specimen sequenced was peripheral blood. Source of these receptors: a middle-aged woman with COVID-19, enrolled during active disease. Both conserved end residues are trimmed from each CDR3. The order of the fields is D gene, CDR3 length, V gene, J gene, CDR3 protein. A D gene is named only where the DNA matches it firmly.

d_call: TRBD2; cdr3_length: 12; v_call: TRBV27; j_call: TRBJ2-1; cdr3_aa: ASSSRDYLSEQF
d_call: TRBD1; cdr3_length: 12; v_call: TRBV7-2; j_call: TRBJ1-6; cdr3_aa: ASSPGQGVEPLH
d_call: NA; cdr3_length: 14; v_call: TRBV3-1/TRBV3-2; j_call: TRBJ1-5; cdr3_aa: ASSLAGDRSNQPQH
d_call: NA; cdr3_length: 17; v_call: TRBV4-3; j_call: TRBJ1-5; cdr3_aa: ASSQDIGTRQRGNQPQH
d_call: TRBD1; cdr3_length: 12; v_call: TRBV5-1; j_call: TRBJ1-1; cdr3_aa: ASSLVGGGTEAF
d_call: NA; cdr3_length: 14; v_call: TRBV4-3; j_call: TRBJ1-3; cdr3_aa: ASSQIGGHGGNTIY
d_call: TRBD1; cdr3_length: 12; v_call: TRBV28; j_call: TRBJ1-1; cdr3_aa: ASDRDRGNTEAF
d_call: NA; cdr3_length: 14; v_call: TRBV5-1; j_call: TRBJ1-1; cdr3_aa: ASSREGGLTPTEAF
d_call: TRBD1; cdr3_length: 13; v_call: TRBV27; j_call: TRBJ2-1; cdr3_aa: ASSYVGTGLNEQF
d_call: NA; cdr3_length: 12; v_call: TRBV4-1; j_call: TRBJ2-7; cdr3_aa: ASSPGGGQNEQY
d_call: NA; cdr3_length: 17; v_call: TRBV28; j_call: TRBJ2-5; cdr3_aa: ASSPEAGQYPPDRETQY
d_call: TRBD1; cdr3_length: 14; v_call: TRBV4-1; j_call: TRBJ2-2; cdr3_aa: ASSPHRGRNTGELF
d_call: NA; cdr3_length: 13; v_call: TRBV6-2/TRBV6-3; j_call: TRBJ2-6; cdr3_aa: ASSLGVPGANVLT
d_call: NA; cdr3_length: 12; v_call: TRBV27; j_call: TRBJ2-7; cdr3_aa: ASSLFQGPYEQY
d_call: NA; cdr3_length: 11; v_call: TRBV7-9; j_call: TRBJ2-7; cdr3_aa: ASSPGTRYEQY
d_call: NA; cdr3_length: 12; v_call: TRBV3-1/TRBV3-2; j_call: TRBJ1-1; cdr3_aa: ASSQKHRDTEAF
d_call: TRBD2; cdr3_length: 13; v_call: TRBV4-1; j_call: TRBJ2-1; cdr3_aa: ASSQLRLAGGEQF
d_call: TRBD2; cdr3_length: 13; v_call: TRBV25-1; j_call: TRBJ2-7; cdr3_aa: ASSGGTSGRAMRY
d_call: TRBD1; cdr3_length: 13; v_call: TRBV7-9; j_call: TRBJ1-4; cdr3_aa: ASSFQTGAEEKLF
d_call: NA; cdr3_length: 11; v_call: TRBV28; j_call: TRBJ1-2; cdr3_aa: ASSFNNRVGYT
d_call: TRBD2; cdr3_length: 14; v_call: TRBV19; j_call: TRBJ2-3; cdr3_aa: ASNNGPGLLTDTQY
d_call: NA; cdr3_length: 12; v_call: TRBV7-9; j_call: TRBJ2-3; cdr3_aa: ASSPSKRLDTQY
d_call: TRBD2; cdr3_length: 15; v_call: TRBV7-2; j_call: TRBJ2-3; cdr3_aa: ASSFLLMAGVPDTQY
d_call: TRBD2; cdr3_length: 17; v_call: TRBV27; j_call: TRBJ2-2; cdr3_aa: ASSPLVVAGGLSTGELF
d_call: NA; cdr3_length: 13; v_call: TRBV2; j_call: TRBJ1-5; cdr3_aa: ASSDQWAPNQPQH
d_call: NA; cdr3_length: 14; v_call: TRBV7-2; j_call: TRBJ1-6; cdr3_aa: ASTLGSQGSGSPLH
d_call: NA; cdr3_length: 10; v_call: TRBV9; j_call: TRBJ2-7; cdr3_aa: ASSETVYEQY
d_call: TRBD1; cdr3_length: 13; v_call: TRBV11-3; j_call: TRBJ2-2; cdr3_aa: ASSEPGGETGELF
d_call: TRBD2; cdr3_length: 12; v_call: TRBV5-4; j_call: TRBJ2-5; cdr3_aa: ASSARGGRETQY
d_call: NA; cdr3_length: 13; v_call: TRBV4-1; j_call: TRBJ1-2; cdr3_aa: ATRLAPGSDYGYT
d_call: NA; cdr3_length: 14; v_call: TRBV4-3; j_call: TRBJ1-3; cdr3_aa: ASSQAPGNSGNTIY
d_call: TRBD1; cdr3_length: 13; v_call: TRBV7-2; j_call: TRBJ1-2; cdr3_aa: ASSLMVGTGYGYT
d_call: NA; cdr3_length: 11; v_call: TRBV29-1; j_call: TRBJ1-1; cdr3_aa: SALQKGNAEAF